The 8 T cell receptor beta chains in this list originate from one sample, sequenced in a study of blood T cell repertoires in COVID-19. Measured with immunoSEQ multiplex PCR; TCRdb has only the in-frame clones, and not every one. The profile covers roughly 57,000 clones, with about three quarters appearing a single time and around 43% taken by the ten largest. The specimen was peripheral blood. All receptors come from a man between 70 and 80 years old with active or convalescent COVID-19.

This chain links TRBV20-1 with TRBJ2-7, with D perhaps matching TRBD1 (6 bases). Germline lookup yields CDR1 DFQATT and CDR2 SNEGSKA (reference sequence). This CDR3 region has 11 residues. The CDR3 region is CSADRSYEQYF. The CDR3 DNA is TGCAGCGCCGACAGGTCCTACGAGCAGTACTTC.

This clone was seen just once. The rearrangement uses TRBV5-1 and TRBJ2-7; D call uncertain. The CDR3 is 13 residues long. Trimming pared 4 bases from V and 0 bases from J, leaving 8 bases between. Germline CDR1 and CDR2: SGHRS and YFSETQ. The CDR3 is CASSLSSSYEQYF. For the CDR3, the DNA is TGCGCCAGCAGCCTGTCCTCCTCCTACGAGCAGTACTTC.

The chain couples TRBV6-5 to TRBJ2-1; unclear D gene. From germline, CDR1 is MNHEY and CDR2 SVGAGI. V was shortened by 7 bases and J by 0 bases, with 7 bases between the two germline ends. The CDR3 consists of 13 residues. CDR3 loop: CASTPGSYNEQFF. In nucleotides, the CDR3 is TGTGCCAGCACACCGGGCTCCTACAATGAGCAGTTCTTC.

The chain links TRBV5-4 to TRBJ2-7; D may be TRBD1 (5 bases). Trimming shortened V by 3 bases and J by 0 bases, and 13 bases separated the two germline ends. Germline V gives CDR1 SGHNT, CDR2 YYREEE (reference sequence). The length of the CDR3 is 15 residues. CDR3 DNA sequence: TGTGCCAGCAGCTCCCAGGCAGGGATCTCCTACGAGCAGTACTTC. Translated: CASSSQAGISYEQYF. The full variable domain, rest sourced from reference TRBV5-4 and TRBJ2-7, is ETGVTQSPTHLIKTRGQQVTLRCSSQSGHNTVSWYQQALGQGPQFIFQYYREEENGRGNFPPRFSGLQFPNYSSELNVNALELDDSALYLCASSSQAGISYEQYFGPGTRLTVT.

The chain couples TRBV30 to TRBJ1-5; D may be TRBD1 (6 bases). Per the germline V gene, CDR1 is GTSNPN and CDR2 is SVGIG (reference sequence). This CDR3 is built from 15 residues. V was pared by 2 bases and J by 3 bases, with 14 bases between. Written as DNA, the CDR3 is TGTGCCTGGAGTTCAGCGGGGGCGTACAATCAGCCCCAGCATTTT. It codes for CAWSSAGAYNQPQHF.

The chain is built from TRBV19 and TRBJ2-3, with 10 bases matching TRBD2. Germline lookup yields CDR1 LNHDA and CDR2 SQIVND (reference sequence). This CDR3 is built from 17 residues. With V trimmed by 4 bases and J by 4 bases, 11 bases remained unmatched. DNA for the CDR3: TGTGCCAGTAGTAAGCGGGAGGGTCGAGTAACCCCAGATACGCAGTATTTT. This codes for CASSKREGRVTPDTQYF.

This chain joins TRBV9 and TRBJ2-7; D remains ambiguous. Germline CDR1 reads SGDLS; CDR2 reads YYNGEE. This CDR3 has 12 residues. Deletions cut 0 bases from V and 6 bases from J, with 7 bases between. CDR3 amino acids: CASSVGASEQYF. CDR3 in DNA: TGTGCCAGCAGCGTAGGAGCGAGCGAGCAGTACTTC.

The rearrangement uses TRBV14 and TRBJ2-7; 9 bases align to TRBD1. The CDR3 runs 14 residues. Germline CDR1 SGHDN, CDR2 FVKESK. The V and J ends lost 4 bases and 4 bases, in that order; junction bases with no gene match: 5. The CDR3 DNA reads as TGTGCCAGCAGCCCTGGACAGGGGAGGTACGAGCAGTACTTC. Translating it yields CASSPGQGRYEQYF. The variable domain in full, with the rest retrieved from reference TRBV14 and TRBJ2-7, is EAGVTQFPSHSVIEKGQTVTLRCDPISGHDNLYWYRRVMGKEIKFLLHFVKESKQDESGMPNNRFLAERTGGTYSTLKVQPAELEDSGVYFCASSPGQGRYEQYFGPGTRLTVT.